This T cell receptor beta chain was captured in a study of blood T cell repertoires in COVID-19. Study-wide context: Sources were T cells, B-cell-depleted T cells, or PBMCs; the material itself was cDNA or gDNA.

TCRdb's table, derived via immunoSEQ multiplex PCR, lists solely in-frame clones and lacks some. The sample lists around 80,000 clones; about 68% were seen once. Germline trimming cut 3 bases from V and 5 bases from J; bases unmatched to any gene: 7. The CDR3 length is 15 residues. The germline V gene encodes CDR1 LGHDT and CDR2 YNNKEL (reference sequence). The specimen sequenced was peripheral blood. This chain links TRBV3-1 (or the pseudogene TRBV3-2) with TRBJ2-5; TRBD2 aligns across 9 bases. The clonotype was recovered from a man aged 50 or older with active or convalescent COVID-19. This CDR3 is CASSQAGTSRETQYF. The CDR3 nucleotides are TGTGCCAGCAGCCAGGCAGGGACTAGCCGTGAGACCCAGTACTTC.